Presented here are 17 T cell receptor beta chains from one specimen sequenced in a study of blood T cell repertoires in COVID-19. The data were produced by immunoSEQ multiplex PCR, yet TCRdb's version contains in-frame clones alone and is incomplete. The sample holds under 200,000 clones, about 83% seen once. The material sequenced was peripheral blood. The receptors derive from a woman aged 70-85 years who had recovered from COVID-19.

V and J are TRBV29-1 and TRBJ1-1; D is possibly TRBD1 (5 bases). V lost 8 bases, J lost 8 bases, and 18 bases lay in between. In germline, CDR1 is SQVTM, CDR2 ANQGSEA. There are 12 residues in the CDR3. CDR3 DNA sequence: TGCAGCACCTCCATGACAGCTACCGAAGCTTTCTTT. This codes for CSTSMTATEAFF. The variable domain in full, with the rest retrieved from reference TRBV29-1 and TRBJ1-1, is SAVISQKPSRDICQRGTSLTIQCQVDSQVTMMFWYRQQPGQSLTLIATANQGSEATYESGFVIDKFPISRPNLTFSTLTVSNMSPEDSSIYLCSTSMTATEAFFGQGTRLTVV.

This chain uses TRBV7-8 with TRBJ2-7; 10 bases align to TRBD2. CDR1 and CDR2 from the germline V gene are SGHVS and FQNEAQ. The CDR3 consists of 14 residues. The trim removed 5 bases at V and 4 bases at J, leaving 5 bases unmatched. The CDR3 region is CASSAAGLAYEQYF. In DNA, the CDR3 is TGTGCCAGCAGCGCCGCGGGACTAGCGTACGAGCAGTACTTC.

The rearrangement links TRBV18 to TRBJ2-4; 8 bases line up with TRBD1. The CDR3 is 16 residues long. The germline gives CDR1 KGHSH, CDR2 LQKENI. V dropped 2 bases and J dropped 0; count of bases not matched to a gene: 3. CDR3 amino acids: CASSPGTGVAKNIQYF. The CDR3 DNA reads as TGTGCCAGCTCACCAGGGACAGGAGTAGCCAAAAACATTCAGTACTTC.

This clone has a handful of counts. CDR3 sequence reads: CASSPRNRGGDTIYF. DNA of the CDR3: TGTGCCAGCAGCCCGAGGAACAGGGGGGGCGACACCATATATTTT. V gene TRBV7-2 combines with J gene TRBJ1-3, with 8 bases aligning to TRBD1. Per the germline V gene, CDR1 is SGHTA and CDR2 is FQGNSA. This CDR3 contains 15 residues. V lost 5 bases to trimming and J lost 8 bases; unmatched junction nucleotides: 11.

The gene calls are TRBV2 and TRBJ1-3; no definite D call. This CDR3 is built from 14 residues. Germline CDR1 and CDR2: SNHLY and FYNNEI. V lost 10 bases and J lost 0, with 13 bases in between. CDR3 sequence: CATTQAHSGNTIYF. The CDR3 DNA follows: TGTGCCACCACCCAGGCCCACTCTGGAAACACCATATATTTT.

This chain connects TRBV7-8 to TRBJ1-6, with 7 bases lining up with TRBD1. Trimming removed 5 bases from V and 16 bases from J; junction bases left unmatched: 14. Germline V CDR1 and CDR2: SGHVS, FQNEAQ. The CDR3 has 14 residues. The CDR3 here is CASSPGGSSGQLHF. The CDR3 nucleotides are TGTGCCAGCAGCCCGGGAGGGTCGTCGGGACAGCTCCACTTT.

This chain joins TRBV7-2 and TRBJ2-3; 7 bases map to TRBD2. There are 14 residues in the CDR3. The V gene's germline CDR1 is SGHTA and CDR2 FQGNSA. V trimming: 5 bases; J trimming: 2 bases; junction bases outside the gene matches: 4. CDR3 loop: CASSLGGDTDTQYF. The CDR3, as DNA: TGTGCCAGCAGCCTGGGGGGGGACACAGATACGCAGTATTTT.

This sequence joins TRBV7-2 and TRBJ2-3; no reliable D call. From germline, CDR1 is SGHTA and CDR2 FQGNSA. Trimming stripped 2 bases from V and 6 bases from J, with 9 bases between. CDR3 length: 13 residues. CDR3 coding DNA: TGTGCCAGCAGCTTACTAGTATCGGATACGCAGTATTTT. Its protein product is CASSLLVSDTQYF.

CDR3 DNA sequence: TGTGCCAGTAGTGAGGCCGGGACAGGGCCCTACGAGCAGTACTTC. Its protein is CASSEAGTGPYEQYF. The rearrangement links TRBV19 to TRBJ2-7, with TRBD1 matching over 9 bases. Germline CDR1 and CDR2: LNHDA and SQIVND (reference sequence). This CDR3 region has 15 residues. V lost 5 bases and J lost 2; bases outside the gene matches: 7.

The CDR3 here is CASSPPGTSGQNEQFF. The CDR3 coding sequence is TGTGCCAGCTCACCCCCCGGGACTAGCGGGCAGAATGAGCAGTTCTTC. This chain joins TRBV18 and TRBJ2-1, with 12 positions matching TRBD2. Trimming at V came to 3 bases and at J to 7 bases, leaving 7 bases not matched to a gene. CDR1 and CDR2 from the germline V gene are KGHSH and LQKENI. This CDR3 comprises 16 residues.

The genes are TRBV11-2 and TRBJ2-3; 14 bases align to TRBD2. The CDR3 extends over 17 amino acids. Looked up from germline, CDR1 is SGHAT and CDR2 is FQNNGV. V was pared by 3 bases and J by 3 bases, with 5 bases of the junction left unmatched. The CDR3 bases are TGTGCCAGCAGCTTGACTAGCGGGGGGGCGATAACAGATACGCAGTATTTT. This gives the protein CASSLTSGGAITDTQYF.

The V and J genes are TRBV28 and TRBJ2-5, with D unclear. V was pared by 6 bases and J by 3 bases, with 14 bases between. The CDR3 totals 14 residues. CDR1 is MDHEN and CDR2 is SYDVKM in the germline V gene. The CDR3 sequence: CASSPTGTEETQYF. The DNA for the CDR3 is TGTGCCAGCAGCCCCACCGGCACAGAAGAGACCCAGTACTTC.

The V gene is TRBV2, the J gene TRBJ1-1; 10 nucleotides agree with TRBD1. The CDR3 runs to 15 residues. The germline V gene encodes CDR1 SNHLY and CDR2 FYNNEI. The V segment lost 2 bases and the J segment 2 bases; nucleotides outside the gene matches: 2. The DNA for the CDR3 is TGTGCCAGCAGTGAATGGGACAGGGGTAACACTGAAGCTTTCTTT. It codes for CASSEWDRGNTEAFF.

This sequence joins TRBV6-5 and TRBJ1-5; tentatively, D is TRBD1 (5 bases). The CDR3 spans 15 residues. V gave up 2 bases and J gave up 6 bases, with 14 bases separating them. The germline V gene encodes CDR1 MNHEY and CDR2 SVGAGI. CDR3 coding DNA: TGTGCCAGCAGTTACCTTAGACCGGGGGGTCAGCCCCAGCATTTT. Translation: CASSYLRPGGQPQHF.

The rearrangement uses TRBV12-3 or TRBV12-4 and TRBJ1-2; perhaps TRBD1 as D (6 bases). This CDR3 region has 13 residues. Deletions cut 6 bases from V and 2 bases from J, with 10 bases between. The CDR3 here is CASRKDRNYGYTF. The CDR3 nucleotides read TGTGCCAGCAGAAAGGACAGAAACTATGGCTACACCTTC.

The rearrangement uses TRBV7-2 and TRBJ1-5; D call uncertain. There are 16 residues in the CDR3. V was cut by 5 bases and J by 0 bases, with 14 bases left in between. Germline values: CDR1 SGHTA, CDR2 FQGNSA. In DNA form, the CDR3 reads TGTGCCAGCAGCCCCCAGTCTCTCCATAGCAATCAGCCCCAGCATTTT. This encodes CASSPQSLHSNQPQHF.

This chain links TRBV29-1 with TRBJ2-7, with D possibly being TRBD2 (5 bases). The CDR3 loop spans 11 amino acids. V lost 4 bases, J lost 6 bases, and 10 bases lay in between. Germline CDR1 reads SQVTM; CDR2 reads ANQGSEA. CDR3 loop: CSVASSGEQYF. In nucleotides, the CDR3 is TGCAGCGTTGCCTCGAGCGGCGAGCAGTACTTC.